In its sample, the clone carrying this TCR beta chain was seen once. These data come from a study of PD-L1 blockade in urothelial cancer. About the study: Every 3 weeks, patients received intravenous atezolizumab 1,200 mg, beginning 2014.

Time point indicated: pretreatment peripheral blood. The CDR3 is made up of 16 amino acids. With V trimmed by 1 base and J by 8 bases, 10 bases remained unmatched. Germline V CDR1 and CDR2: SGHRS, YFSETQ. PCRs each included synthetic TCR analog templates spiked in. Clones were sequenced by immunoSEQ multiplex PCR, and TCRdb holds only the in-frame ones, with some missing. The sample has 35,000 to 45,000 clones, approximately 90% seen once. This TCR was recovered from a woman aged 55-69 years with urothelial cancer. Sequencing was performed on PBMCs, taken around atezolizumab (anti-PD-L1) treatment. The genes are TRBV5-1 and TRBJ2-1; 9 nucleotides match TRBD2. In DNA, the CDR3 is TGCGCCAGCAGCTTGCCCGGTACTAGCGGGTCGGATGAGCAGTTCTTC. Protein sequence: CASSLPGTSGSDEQFF.